One T cell receptor (beta chain) is described in this entry. An input of about 0.45 to 1 ug of RNA was subjected to reverse transcription using random hexamers. The CDR3 of TCR beta was amplified by immunoSEQ multiplex PCR across 54 Vbeta and 13 Jbeta. TCRdb re-called the immunoSEQ multiplex PCR reads with MiXCR, one entry per CDR3 protein. The sample includes approximately 180,000 distinct CDR3 sequences, 90% to 95% of them seen just once. This specimen belongs to a study of CD8 T cells in Susac syndrome. Sequencing targeted TCR beta in T cells from blood (CD8+ and CD4+). TEMRA cells were FACS-enriched, and CD8+ and CD4+ T cells were isolated negatively. CDR1 and CDR2 from the germline V gene are MNHEY and SMNVEV (reference sequence). After removal of 3 bases from V and 9 bases from J, the junction contained 5 bases not matched to a gene. This CDR3 region has 13 residues.

What was sequenced was CD4+ T cells from PBMCs. This sequence was found in a human donor with multiple sclerosis. V usage is TRBV27 and J usage is TRBJ2-1; 7 bases are shared with TRBD1. The CDR3 is CASSLKGATEQFF. CDR3 in DNA: TGTGCCAGCAGTTTGAAGGGGGCTACTGAGCAGTTCTTC.